These 17 T cell receptor beta chains originate from one sample sequenced in a study of Graves' ophthalmopathy and Graves' hyperthyroidism. The authors amplified TCR beta CDR3 regions from RNA transcripts. A first-round RT-PCR used HTBI primers, followed by a second-round multiplex PCR. Each CDR3 protein is one row after TCRdb ran MiXCR on the multiplex PCR reads. The table includes over a million distinct CDR3 sequences, about 40% detected once. The sequencing sample was made of peripheral blood or thyroid tissue (not recorded which). The receptor source for this set is an adult man with Graves' hyperthyroidism.

The chain couples TRBV9 to TRBJ1-5, with D possibly matching TRBD1 (5 bases). The CDR3 has 14 residues. Between the trimmed V and J ends, which lost 3 bases and 6 bases, there was a span of 13 bases. CDR1 SGDLS and CDR2 YYNGEE come from the germline V gene. In DNA, the CDR3 is TGTGCCAGCAGCGCAGGGAGGGGTGCTCAGCCCCAGCATTTT. As protein: CASSAGRGAQPQHF.

There are a few counts of this clonotype. The chain couples TRBV4-3 to TRBJ1-4, with 11 bases identical to TRBD1. The CDR3 length is 15 residues. The junction had 0 bases not matched to a gene; V was cut back by 3 bases and J by 3 bases. Germline V gene data show CDR1 as LGHNA and CDR2 as YSLEER. The CDR3: CASSQGQGANEKLFF. The CDR3 region has the DNA TGCGCCAGCAGCCAGGGACAGGGGGCTAATGAAAAACTGTTTTTT.

The J gene is TRBJ2-2, the V gene TRBV10-3; tentatively, D is TRBD1 or TRBD2 (5 bases each). CDR3 length equals 14 residues. V was cut by 2 bases and J by 4 bases, with 8 bases left in between. Looked up from germline, CDR1 is ENHRY and CDR2 is SYGVKD. CDR3 sequence: CAISEEGITGELFF. CDR3 nucleotides: TGTGCCATCAGTGAGGAGGGGATCACCGGGGAGCTGTTTTTT.

This chain uses TRBV7-6 with TRBJ1-5; D is undetermined. The ends were cut back, 5 bases at V and 11 bases at J, with 13 bases in the middle. The CDR3 length is 12 residues. From germline, CDR1 is SGHVS and CDR2 FNYEAQ. The CDR3: CASSPTQETQHF. The CDR3, as DNA: TGTGCCAGCAGCCCTACACAAGAGACCCAGCATTTT. The whole variable domain, filled in from reference TRBV7-6 and TRBJ1-5, reads GAGVSQSPRYKVTKRGQDVALRCDPISGHVSLYWYRQALGQGPEFLTYFNYEAQQDKSGLPNDRFSAERPEGSISTLTIQRTEQRDSAMYRCASSPTQETQHFGDGTRLSIL.

This clonotype was recorded at least ten times. J is TRBJ1-2 and V is TRBV24-1; D gene ambiguous. Germline assignment: CDR1 KGHDR and CDR2 SFDVKD. Trimming shortened V by 2 bases and J by 4 bases, and 13 bases separated the two germline ends. CDR3 size: 15 residues. CDR3 sequence (DNA): TGTGCCACCAGTGATTCCCGAGGAGTCGGCTATGGCTACACCTTC. It is translated as CATSDSRGVGYGYTF.

The V gene is TRBV6-2 or TRBV6-3, the J gene TRBJ1-3; D is unclear. Trimming stripped 5 bases from V and 0 bases from J, with 8 bases between. The CDR3 spans 14 residues. Per the germline V gene, CDR1 is MNHEY and CDR2 is SVGEGT. CDR3 sequence (DNA): TGTGCCAGCAGTACGTGGAGCTCTGGAAACACCATATATTTT. This sequence encodes CASSTWSSGNTIYF.

This clonotype was seen at least ten times. One end of the junction is discordant with germline, which a read error may explain. The chain carries TRBV15 and TRBJ1-2; D unresolved. This CDR3 contains 19 residues. The germline V gene encodes CDR1 LNHNV and CDR2 YYDKDF (reference sequence). The CDR3 DNA sequence: TGTGCCACCAGCGGAGAGATTCAAGCGATACCCCCGACTAACTATGGCTACACCTTC. This sequence encodes CATSGEIQAIPPTNYGYTF.

Ten or more counts support this clonotype. The chain carries TRBV7-2 and TRBJ2-5; TRBD1 is a possible D gene (5 bases). The germline CDR1 and CDR2 sequences are SGHTA and FQGNSA. Trimming removed 10 bases at V and 4 bases at J, with 25 bases between. The CDR3 is made up of 16 amino acids. The CDR3 loop is CATRLGARGTRETQYF. In DNA form, the CDR3 reads TGTGCCACGCGTCTTGGGGCTAGAGGTACTCGAGAGACCCAGTACTTC.

This clonotype was detected once. The chain has TRBV7-2 and TRBJ1-3; D remains unclear. Germline-derived CDR1 and CDR2 are SGHTA and FQGNSA. Deletions cut 3 bases from V and 10 bases from J, with 1 base between. This CDR3 has 9 amino acids. This CDR3 is CASSLTIYF. In DNA form, the CDR3 reads TGTGCCAGCAGCTTGACCATATATTTT.

About this clonotype itself: This sequence may be a read error, since a much larger clone differs from it by one base. This sequence joins TRBV7-8 and TRBJ1-4; 7 bases map to TRBD1. The CDR3 covers 15 residues. Per germline, CDR1 SGHVS and CDR2 FQNEAQ. DNA for the CDR3: TGTACCAGCAGTACCAGACGGACAGGTGGGGAAAAACTGTTTTTT. It codes for CTSSTRRTGGEKLFF.

This clonotype was seen a handful of times. The V gene is TRBV20-1, the J gene TRBJ2-7; 11 nucleotides align to TRBD2. Trimming removed 0 bases from V and 3 bases from J; junction bases left unmatched: 4. Germline V CDR1 and CDR2: DFQATT, SNEGSKA (reference sequence). This CDR3 has 15 amino acids. The CDR3 here is CSARETSGTGYEQYF. As DNA, the CDR3 is TGCAGTGCTAGAGAGACTAGCGGGACTGGCTACGAGCAGTACTTC.

The DNA of the CDR3 is TGTGCCAGCAGCCCTATTGGACAGGACTGGGCCTATGGCTACACCTTC. Translating it yields CASSPIGQDWAYGYTF. The gene calls are TRBV14 and TRBJ1-2; 7 nucleotides agree with TRBD1. CDR1 SGHDN and CDR2 FVKESK come from the germline V gene. J lost 4 bases, V lost 4 bases, and 12 bases had no gene match. This CDR3 spans 16 amino acids.

The V gene is TRBV15, the J gene TRBJ2-6, with D unclear. Trimming took off 4 bases at V and 4 bases at J, with 14 bases between the two ends. This CDR3 has 16 residues. Germline CDR1 and CDR2: LNHNV and YYDKDF (reference sequence). The CDR3 is CATSTDGEDGANVLTF. The CDR3 DNA is TGTGCCACCAGCACGGATGGCGAGGACGGGGCCAACGTCCTGACTTTC.

Comments on this clonotype: A junction end diverges from the germline sequence, so it may reflect a read error. The chain uses TRBV5-1 and TRBJ2-2; tentatively, D is TRBD1 (6 bases). The CDR3 totals 14 residues. The V gene's germline CDR1 is SGHRS and CDR2 YFSETQ. CDR3 residues: CASSVDRNTGEPFF. In DNA form, the CDR3 reads TGCGCCAGCAGCGTTGACAGGAACACCGGGGAGCCGTTTTTT.

Here the CDR3 DNA reads TGTGCCAGCAGCCGCCGGGACAGAGGGCTAGCCGGGGAGCTGTTTTTT. This translates into CASSRRDRGLAGELFF. The chain joins TRBV7-2 to TRBJ2-2, with TRBD1 identical over 7 bases. Germline CDR1 reads SGHTA; CDR2 reads FQGNSA. Trimming took 5 bases from V and 6 from J; bases not matched to a gene: 12. The CDR3 totals 16 residues.

The rearrangement joins TRBV30 to TRBJ1-1; TRBD1 agrees at 10 bases. Germline V gene sequence: CDR1 GTSNPN, CDR2 SVGIG (reference sequence). V was clipped by 4 bases and J by 6 bases; unmatched bases: 5. This CDR3 has 13 residues. CDR3 nucleotide sequence: TGTGCCTGGAATGGACAGGGGGGTCCTGAAGCTTTCTTT. Amino acid sequence: CAWNGQGGPEAFF. The entire variable domain, with the rest obtained from reference TRBV30 and TRBJ1-1, is as follows: SQTIHQWPATLVQPVGSPLSLECTVEGTSNPNLYWYRQAAGRGLQLLFYSVGIGQISSEVPQNLSASRPQDRQFILSSKKLLLSDSGFYLCAWNGQGGPEAFFGQGTRLTVV.

This clonotype appeared many times. This chain connects TRBV10-3 to TRBJ1-1; unclear D gene. The V gene lost 0 bases and the J gene lost 4 bases, with 6 bases spanning the gap. Germline-derived CDR1 and CDR2 are ENHRY and SYGVKD. The CDR3 is 13 amino acids. CDR3 region: CAISESRGTEAFF. The CDR3 DNA sequence: TGTGCCATCAGTGAGTCGCGTGGCACTGAAGCTTTCTTT.